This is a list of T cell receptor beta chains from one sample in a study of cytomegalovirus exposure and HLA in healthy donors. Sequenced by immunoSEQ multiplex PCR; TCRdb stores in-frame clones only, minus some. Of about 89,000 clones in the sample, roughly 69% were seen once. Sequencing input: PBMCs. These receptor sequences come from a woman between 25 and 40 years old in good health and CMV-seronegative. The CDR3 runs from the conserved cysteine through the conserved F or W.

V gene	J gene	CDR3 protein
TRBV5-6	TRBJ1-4	CASSLIRDEKLFF
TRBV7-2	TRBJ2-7	CASTLAGSSYEQYF
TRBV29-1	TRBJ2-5	CSVLAHTETQYF
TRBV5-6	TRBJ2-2	CASSWGTGTGELFF
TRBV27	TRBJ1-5	CASSRQGMGNQPQHF
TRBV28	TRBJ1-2	CATVEVSSRGVRYGYTF
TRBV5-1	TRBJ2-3	CASSSNPSGVTDTQYF
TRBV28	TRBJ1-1	CASSPRQGSGTEAFF
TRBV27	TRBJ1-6	CASKLFVQSNSPLHF
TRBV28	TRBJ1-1	CASSFGGVGDLNTEAFF
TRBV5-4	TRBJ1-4	CASSGAGSTNEKLFF